This T cell receptor (beta chain) was found in a study of T cells in localized non-small cell lung cancer. This CDR3 spans 13 amino acids. V was cut by 4 bases and J by 9 bases, with 13 bases left in between. Per germline, CDR1 MGHRA and CDR2 YSYEKL. Sequencing used immunoSEQ multiplex PCR; TCRdb keeps in-frame clones, though not all of them. The repertoire includes approximately 31,000 clones, around 94% of them detected once, and around 0.77% sits in the top ten. This clone was recorded once. What it binds is not known. Findings and caveats of the study: Across samples, adjacent lung featured a median around 60 of the top 100 tumor clones.

The receptor's source is a woman aged 35 to 75 with stage I lung adenocarcinoma. The sample consisted of peripheral blood, taken before any cancer treatment. This sequence joins TRBV4-1 and TRBJ2-1; D ambiguous. The chain's CDR3 is CASSRQWNREQFF. CDR3 DNA: TGCGCCAGCAGCCGCCAATGGAATCGTGAGCAGTTCTTC.